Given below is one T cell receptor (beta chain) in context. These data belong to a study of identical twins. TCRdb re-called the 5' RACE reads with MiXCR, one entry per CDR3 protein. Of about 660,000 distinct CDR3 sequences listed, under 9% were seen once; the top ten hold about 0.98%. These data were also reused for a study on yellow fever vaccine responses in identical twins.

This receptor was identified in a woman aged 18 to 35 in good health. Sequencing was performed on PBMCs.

This chain's CDR3 is CASSRQGVLEEQYF. CDR3 coding DNA: TGCGCCAGCAGCCGGCAGGGGGTATTGGAGGAGCAGTACTTC. This chain uses TRBV5-1 with TRBJ2-7; the match to TRBD1 covers 7 bases. The CDR3 extends over 14 amino acids. CDR1 is SGHRS, CDR2 YFSETQ, per germline. After removal of 4 bases from V and 7 bases from J, the junction contained 11 bases not matched to a gene.